This passage covers 23 T cell receptor beta chains from one sample sequenced in a study of T cell repertoires in cytomegalovirus infection. MiXCR was run by TCRdb on the reads, yielding one entry per CDR3 protein. The sample holds hundreds of thousands of distinct CDR3 sequences, roughly a quarter seen once. What was sequenced was CD8+ T cells from PBMCs. These receptors all come from a human donor in good health (CMV status not recorded). Some clones in this sample may be carry-over from other donors' samples.

The V and J genes are TRBV12-3 or TRBV12-4 and TRBJ2-7, with 7 bases matching TRBD1. V lost 0 bases, J lost 2 bases, and 4 bases stayed unmatched. The CDR3 is made up of 15 amino acids. CDR3 sequence: CASSLAGDSAYEQYF. DNA of the CDR3: TGTGCCAGCAGTTTAGCGGGGGACAGCGCCTACGAGCAGTACTTC.

This sequence joins TRBV13 and TRBJ2-1, with a tentative D call TRBD2 (6 bases). Between the trimmed V and J ends, which lost 4 bases and 9 bases, there was a span of 13 bases. Per the germline V gene, CDR1 is PRHDT and CDR2 is FYEKMQ (reference sequence). This CDR3 contains 13 residues. The CDR3 here is CASSSPLGGEQFF. DNA of the CDR3: TGTGCCAGCAGCTCCCCCCTGGGAGGTGAGCAGTTCTTC.

This clonotype was recorded a few times. The chain combines TRBV24-1 with TRBJ1-1, with TRBD1 identical over 12 bases. The CDR3 is 16 residues long. Germline loops: CDR1 KGHDR, CDR2 SFDVKD. J gave up 5 bases and V 5 bases, and 8 bases lay outside the gene matches. CDR3 bases: TGTGCCACCAGTGGGACCGGGACAGGGGGCAGAACTGAAGCTTTCTTT. Amino acid sequence: CATSGTGTGGRTEAFF.

V usage is TRBV3-1 and J usage is TRBJ1-4, with D unresolved. Trimming removed 0 bases from V and 8 bases from J, with 10 bases in between. The CDR3 spans 14 residues. Germline V lookup: CDR1 LGHDT, CDR2 YNNKEL (reference sequence). The CDR3 nucleotides read TGTGCCAGCAGCCAAGAACGGATGGAGGAAAAACTGTTTTTT. Translated, it gives CASSQERMEEKLFF.

This clonotype was recorded many times. This CDR3 is CASSLLRGPYEQYV. CDR3 DNA: TGTGCCAGCAGTTTACTCCGGGGACCCTACGAGCAGTACGTC. V and J are TRBV6-2 or TRBV6-3 and TRBJ2-7; D could derive from TRBD1 or TRBD2 (5 bases each). V shed 4 bases and J shed 2 bases, with 12 bases lying between them. Germline V gene data show CDR1 as MNHEY and CDR2 as SVGEGT. The CDR3 sequence is 14 residues long.

This clonotype turned up a few times. This chain links TRBV7-9 with TRBJ1-1; 7 bases map to TRBD1. The CDR3 consists of 14 residues. The V segment lost 6 bases and the J segment 4 bases; nucleotides outside the gene matches: 8. Germline-derived CDR1 and CDR2 are SEHNR and FQNEAQ (reference sequence). CDR3 in DNA: TGTGCCAGCAGGAAACAGGGGAGTAGCACTGAAGCTTTCTTT. This sequence encodes CASRKQGSSTEAFF. Full variable domain (remainder filled in from reference TRBV7-9 and TRBJ1-1): DTGVSQNPRHKITKRGQNVTFRCDPISEHNRLYWYRQTLGQGPEFLTYFQNEAQLEKSRLLSDRFSAERPKGSFSTLEIQRTEQGDSAMYLCASRKQGSSTEAFFGQGTRLTVV.

This chain links TRBV7-9 with TRBJ1-2; the match to TRBD1 covers 7 bases. CDR1 and CDR2 from the germline V gene are SEHNR and FQNEAQ (reference sequence). CDR3 length: 15 amino acids. V lost 6 bases, J lost 5 bases, and 12 bases stayed unmatched. CDR3 sequence reads: CASSFGQAKIYGYTF. The DNA for the CDR3 is TGTGCCAGCAGTTTTGGACAGGCGAAAATTTATGGCTACACCTTC.

The chain couples TRBV29-1 to TRBJ2-5, with 7 positions matching TRBD2. Germline V gene data show CDR1 as SQVTM and CDR2 as ANQGSEA. Trimming removed 2 bases from V and 1 base from J; junction bases left unmatched: 10. The CDR3 has 16 residues. Here the CDR3 reads CSVEWASGETQETQYF. The CDR3 DNA follows: TGCAGCGTTGAATGGGCCAGCGGGGAGACCCAAGAGACCCAGTACTTC.

As concerns this clonotype: This may stem from a read error, because a much larger clone lies one nucleotide away. This chain uses TRBV7-6 with TRBJ2-3, with D unclear. This CDR3 comprises 13 residues. Looked up from germline, CDR1 is SGHVS and CDR2 is FNYEAQ. This chain's CDR3 is CANSQRDWDTQYF. The CDR3 DNA sequence: TGTGCCAACAGCCAAAGGGATTGGGATACGCAGTATTTT. Full variable domain (rest looked up from reference TRBV7-6 and TRBJ2-3): GAGVSQSPRYKVTKRGQDVALRCDPISGHVSLYWYRQALGQGPEFLTYFNYEAQQDKSGLPNDRFSAERPEGSISTLTIQRTEQRDSAMYRCANSQRDWDTQYFGPGTRLTVL.

The chain has TRBV29-1 and TRBJ1-4; D ambiguous. V lost 4 bases to trimming and J lost 8 bases, with 5 bases between them. Germline values: CDR1 SQVTM, CDR2 ANQGSEA. The CDR3 has 10 amino acids. CDR3 DNA sequence: TGCAGCGTTGTGCACGAAAAACTGTTTTTT. Translation: CSVVHEKLFF.

This clonotype was seen many times. V usage is TRBV4-3 and J usage is TRBJ2-1, with 7 bases identical to TRBD2. This CDR3 spans 17 amino acids. Germline values: CDR1 LGHNA, CDR2 YSLEER. V shed 0 bases and J 4 bases; nucleotides not matched to a gene: 9. The CDR3 region is CASSQDAGGLGYNEQFF. DNA for the CDR3: TGCGCCAGCAGCCAAGATGCCGGAGGACTAGGTTACAATGAGCAGTTCTTC.

This clonotype was detected a few times. V usage is TRBV29-1 and J usage is TRBJ2-5; TRBD2 agrees at 11 bases. The CDR3 runs to 18 residues. V lost 4 bases to trimming and J lost 3 bases; unmatched junction nucleotides: 16. Germline V gene lookup returns CDR1 SQVTM and CDR2 ANQGSEA. The CDR3 reads CSVGTSASGGSWEETQYF. The CDR3 DNA follows: TGCAGCGTTGGTACGTCTGCTAGCGGGGGGTCCTGGGAAGAGACCCAGTACTTC.

In this sample, this clonotype turned up a few times. The chain carries TRBV7-6 and TRBJ2-3; perhaps TRBD2 as D (5 bases). V shed 2 bases and J shed 0 bases, with 12 bases lying between them. The CDR3 runs 16 residues. Germline V gene data show CDR1 as SGHVS and CDR2 as FNYEAQ. CDR3 bases: TGTGCCAGCAGCTTATCTCAGGCGGGTAGCACAGATACGCAGTATTTT. This codes for CASSLSQAGSTDTQYF.

The rearrangement links TRBV6-1 to TRBJ2-7; D uncertain. V was pared by 6 bases and J by 5 bases, with 11 bases between. Germline CDR1 and CDR2: MNHNS and SASEGT. The CDR3 loop spans 12 amino acids. The CDR3 loop is CASSGVLHEQYV. CDR3 nucleotides: TGTGCCAGCAGCGGAGTTCTACACGAGCAGTACGTC.

This clonotype was detected only a few times. The rearrangement links TRBV7-9 to TRBJ1-2; D gene unclear. CDR3 size: 14 residues. V shed 0 bases and J shed 12 bases, with 17 bases lying between them. The germline CDR1 and CDR2 sequences are SEHNR and FQNEAQ (reference sequence). The CDR3 here is CASSLAPLLGVDTF. The CDR3, as DNA: TGTGCCAGCAGCTTAGCCCCCTTACTTGGGGTGGACACCTTC.

The chain employs TRBV27 and TRBJ2-1; D gene unclear. This CDR3 is built from 14 residues. Trimming left V 4 bases short and J 0 bases short, with 7 bases between. Germline V gene sequence: CDR1 MNHEY, CDR2 SMNVEV (reference sequence). CDR3 nucleotide sequence: TGTGCCAGCAGTTCGGACCCCTCCTACAATGAGCAGTTCTTC. It translates to CASSSDPSYNEQFF.

The chain joins TRBV7-9 to TRBJ2-3; 14 nucleotides match TRBD2. This CDR3 has 15 amino acids. The V gene end was trimmed by 4 bases and the J gene end by 6 bases; junction bases not matched to a gene: 3. CDR1 is SEHNR and CDR2 is FQNEAQ in the germline V gene (reference sequence). CDR3 amino acids: CASSSRLAGGDTQYF. CDR3 coding DNA: TGTGCCAGCAGCTCCCGACTAGCGGGGGGGGATACGCAGTATTTT.

This clonotype came up many times. The chain joins TRBV7-3 to TRBJ2-3; TRBD1 or TRBD2 may be the D gene (5 bases each). Germline V CDR1 and CDR2: SGHTA, FQGTGA. V gave up 4 bases and J gave up 2 bases, with 10 bases separating them. The CDR3 is 14 residues long. The CDR3 DNA reads as TGTGCCAGCAGCTCCTGGGGGTCCACAGATACGCAGTATTTT. Amino acids: CASSSWGSTDTQYF.

The chain uses TRBV20-1 and TRBJ2-7; TRBD1 aligns across 8 bases. CDR1 is DFQATT, CDR2 SNEGSKA, per germline (reference sequence). This CDR3 region has 12 residues. The CDR3: CSARGTGYGQYV. For the CDR3, the DNA is TGCAGTGCTAGAGGGACAGGGTACGGGCAGTACGTC.

About this clonotype itself: A much larger clone sits a single nucleotide away, making a read error possible. The chain joins TRBV4-1 to TRBJ2-1, with D hard to call. The V gene's germline CDR1 is MGHRA and CDR2 YSYEKL. This CDR3 is 12 amino acids long. This chain's CDR3 is CASCQISNEQFF. Here the CDR3 DNA reads TGCGCCAGCTGCCAGATTTCGAATGAGCAGTTCTTC.

This clonotype turned up a few times. The chain carries TRBV28 and TRBJ2-1, with TRBD2 as a possible D gene (5 bases). V lost 2 bases and J 5 bases, leaving 13 bases between the germline ends. Germline V gene lookup returns CDR1 MDHEN and CDR2 SYDVKM. The CDR3 length is 15 residues. The CDR3 DNA follows: TGTGCCAGCAGTTTACGAGGAAGCGGAGACAATGAGCAGTTCTTC. Translated, it gives CASSLRGSGDNEQFF.

This clonotype was observed a handful of times. V gene TRBV2 combines with J gene TRBJ2-1, with 11 bases that match TRBD2. This CDR3 spans 14 amino acids. Unmatched junction bases numbered 2, after V lost 6 bases and J lost 4 bases. CDR1 is SNHLY, CDR2 FYNNEI, per germline. CDR3 coding DNA: TGTGCCAGCAGGGGACTAGCGGAATACAATGAGCAGTTCTTC. Translating it yields CASRGLAEYNEQFF.

This sequence joins TRBV29-1 and TRBJ2-5, with a weak D call TRBD2 (6 bases). CDR1 is SQVTM and CDR2 is ANQGSEA in the germline V gene. The ends were cut back, 5 bases at V and 5 bases at J, with 15 bases in the middle. The CDR3 is 13 amino acids. CDR3 loop: CSVPRGEVETQYF. The CDR3 nucleotides read TGCAGCGTTCCAAGAGGGGAGGTGGAGACCCAGTACTTC.